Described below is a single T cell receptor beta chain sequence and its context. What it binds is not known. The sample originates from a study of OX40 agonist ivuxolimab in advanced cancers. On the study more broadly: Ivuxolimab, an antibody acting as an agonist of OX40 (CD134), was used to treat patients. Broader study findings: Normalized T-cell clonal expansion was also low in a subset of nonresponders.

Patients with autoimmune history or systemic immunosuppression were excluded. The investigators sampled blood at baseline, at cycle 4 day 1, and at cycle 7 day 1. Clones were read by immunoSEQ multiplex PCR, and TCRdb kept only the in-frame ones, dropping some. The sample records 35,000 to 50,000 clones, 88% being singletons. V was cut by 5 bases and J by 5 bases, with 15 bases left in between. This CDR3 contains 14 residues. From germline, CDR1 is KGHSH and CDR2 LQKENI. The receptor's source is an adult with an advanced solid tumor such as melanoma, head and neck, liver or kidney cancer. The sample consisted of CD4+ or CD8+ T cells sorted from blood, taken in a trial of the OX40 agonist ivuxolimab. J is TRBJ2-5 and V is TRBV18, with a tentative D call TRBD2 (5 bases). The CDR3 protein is CASSATSGRETQYF. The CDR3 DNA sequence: TGTGCCAGCTCAGCGACCTCGGGAAGGGAGACCCAGTACTTC.